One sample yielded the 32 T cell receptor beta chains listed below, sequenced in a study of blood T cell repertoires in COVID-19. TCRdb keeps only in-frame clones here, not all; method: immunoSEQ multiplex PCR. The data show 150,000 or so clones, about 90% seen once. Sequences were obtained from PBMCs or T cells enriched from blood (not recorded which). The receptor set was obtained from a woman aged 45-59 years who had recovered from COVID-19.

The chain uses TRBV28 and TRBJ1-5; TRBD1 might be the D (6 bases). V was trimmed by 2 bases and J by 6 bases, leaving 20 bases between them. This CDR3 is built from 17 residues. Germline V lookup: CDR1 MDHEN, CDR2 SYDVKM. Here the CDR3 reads CASSLLSYGGAPQPQHF. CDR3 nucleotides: TGTGCCAGCAGTTTACTGAGTTATGGGGGGGCGCCTCAGCCCCAGCATTTT.

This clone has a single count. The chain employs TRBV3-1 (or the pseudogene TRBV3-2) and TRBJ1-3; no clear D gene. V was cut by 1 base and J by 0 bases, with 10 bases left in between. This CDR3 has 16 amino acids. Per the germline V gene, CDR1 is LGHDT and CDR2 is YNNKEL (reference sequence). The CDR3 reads CASSQGVTVSGNTIYF. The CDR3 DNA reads TGTGCCAGCAGCCAAGGTGTTACAGTCTCTGGAAACACCATATATTTT.

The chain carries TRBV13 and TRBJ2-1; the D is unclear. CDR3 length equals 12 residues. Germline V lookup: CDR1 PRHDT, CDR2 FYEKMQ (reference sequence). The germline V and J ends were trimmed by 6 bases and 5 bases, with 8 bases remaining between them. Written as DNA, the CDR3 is TGTGCCAGCAGTAGATCGAACAATGAGCAGTTCTTC. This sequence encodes CASSRSNNEQFF.

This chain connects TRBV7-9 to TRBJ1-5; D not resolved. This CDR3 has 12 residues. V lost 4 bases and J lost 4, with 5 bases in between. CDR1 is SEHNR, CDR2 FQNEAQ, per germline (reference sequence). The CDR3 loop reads CASSSLNQPQHF. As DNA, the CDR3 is TGTGCCAGCAGCTCCTTGAATCAGCCCCAGCATTTT. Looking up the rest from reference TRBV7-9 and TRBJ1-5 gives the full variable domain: DTGVSQNPRHKITKRGQNVTFRCDPISEHNRLYWYRQTLGQGPEFLTYFQNEAQLEKSRLLSDRFSAERPKGSFSTLEIQRTEQGDSAMYLCASSSLNQPQHFGDGTRLSIL.

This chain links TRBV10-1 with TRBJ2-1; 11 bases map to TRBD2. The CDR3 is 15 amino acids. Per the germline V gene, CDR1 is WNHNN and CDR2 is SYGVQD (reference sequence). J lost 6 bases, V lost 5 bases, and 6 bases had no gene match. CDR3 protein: CASSKDGTSGNEQFF. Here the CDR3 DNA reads TGCGCCAGCAGTAAAGACGGGACTAGCGGCAATGAGCAGTTCTTC.

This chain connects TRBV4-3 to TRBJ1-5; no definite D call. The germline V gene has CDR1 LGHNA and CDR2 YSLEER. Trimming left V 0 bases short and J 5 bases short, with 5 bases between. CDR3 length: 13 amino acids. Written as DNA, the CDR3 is TGCGCCAGCAGCCAAGATTCAGATCAGCCCCAGCATTTT. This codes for CASSQDSDQPQHF.

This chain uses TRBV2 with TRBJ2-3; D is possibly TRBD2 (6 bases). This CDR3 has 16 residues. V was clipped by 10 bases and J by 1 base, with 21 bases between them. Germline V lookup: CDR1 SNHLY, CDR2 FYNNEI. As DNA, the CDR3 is TGTGCCACCCTAAATCTCGGGAGCGGGCGCACAGATACGCAGTATTTT. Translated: CATLNLGSGRTDTQYF.

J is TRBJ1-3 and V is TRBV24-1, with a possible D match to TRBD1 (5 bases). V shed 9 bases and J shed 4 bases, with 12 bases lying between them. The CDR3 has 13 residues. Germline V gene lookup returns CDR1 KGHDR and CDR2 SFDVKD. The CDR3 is CATSAGRGNTIYF. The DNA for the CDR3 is TGTGCCACCTCCGCAGGGCGAGGAAACACCATATATTTT.

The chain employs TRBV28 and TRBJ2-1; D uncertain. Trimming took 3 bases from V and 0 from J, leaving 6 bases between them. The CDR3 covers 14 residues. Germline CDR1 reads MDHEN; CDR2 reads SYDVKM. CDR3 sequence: CASSLRSSYNEQFF. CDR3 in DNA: TGTGCCAGCAGTTTGAGGAGCTCCTACAATGAGCAGTTCTTC. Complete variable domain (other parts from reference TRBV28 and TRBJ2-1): DVKVTQSSRYLVKRTGEKVFLECVQDMDHENMFWYRQDPGLGLRLIYFSYDVKMKEKGDIPEGYSVSREKKERFSLILESASTNQTSMYLCASSLRSSYNEQFFGPGTRLTVL.

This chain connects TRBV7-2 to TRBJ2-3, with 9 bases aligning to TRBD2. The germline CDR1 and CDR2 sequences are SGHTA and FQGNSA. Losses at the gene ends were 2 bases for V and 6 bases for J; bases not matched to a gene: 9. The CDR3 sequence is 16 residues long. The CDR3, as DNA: TGTGCCAGCAGCTTAAACCTGGCGGGAGGGCCGGATACGCAGTATTTT. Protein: CASSLNLAGGPDTQYF.

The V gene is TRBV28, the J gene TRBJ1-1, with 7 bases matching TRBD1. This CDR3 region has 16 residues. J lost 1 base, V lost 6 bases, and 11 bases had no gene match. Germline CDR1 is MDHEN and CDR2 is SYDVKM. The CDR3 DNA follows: TGTGCCAGCAGCTCGGCCAGGGGGGCAGAGAACACTGAAGCTTTCTTT. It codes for CASSSARGAENTEAFF.

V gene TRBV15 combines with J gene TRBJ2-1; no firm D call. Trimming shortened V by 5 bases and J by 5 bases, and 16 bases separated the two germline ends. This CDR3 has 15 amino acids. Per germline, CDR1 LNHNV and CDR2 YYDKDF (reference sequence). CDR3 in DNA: TGTGCCACCAGCCCCTGGGCGCCGAAAGACAATGAGCAGTTCTTC. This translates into CATSPWAPKDNEQFF.

The CDR3 region is CASSPTGGGAFAAKNIQYF. DNA of the CDR3: TGTGCCAGCAGCCCTACCGGGGGAGGAGCGTTTGCAGCCAAAAACATTCAGTACTTC. This chain links TRBV6-2 or TRBV6-3 with TRBJ2-4; the D gene is possibly TRBD2 (6 bases). The germline gives CDR1 MNHEY, CDR2 SVGEGT. This CDR3 comprises 19 residues. Trimming stripped 6 bases from V and 0 bases from J, with 24 bases between.

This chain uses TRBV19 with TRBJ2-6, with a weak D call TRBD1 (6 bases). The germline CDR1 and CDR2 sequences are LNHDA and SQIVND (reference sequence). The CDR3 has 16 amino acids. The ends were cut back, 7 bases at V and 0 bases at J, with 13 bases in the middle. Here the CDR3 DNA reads TGTGCCAGTAAGGACCGAGGGGGCTCTGGGGCCAACGTCCTGACTTTC. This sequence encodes CASKDRGGSGANVLTF.

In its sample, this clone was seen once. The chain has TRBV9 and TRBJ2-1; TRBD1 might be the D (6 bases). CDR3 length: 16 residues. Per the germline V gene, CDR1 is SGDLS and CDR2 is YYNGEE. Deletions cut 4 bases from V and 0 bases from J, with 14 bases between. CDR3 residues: CASSFTGKSSYNEQFF. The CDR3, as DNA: TGTGCCAGCAGCTTCACAGGGAAAAGCTCCTACAATGAGCAGTTCTTC.

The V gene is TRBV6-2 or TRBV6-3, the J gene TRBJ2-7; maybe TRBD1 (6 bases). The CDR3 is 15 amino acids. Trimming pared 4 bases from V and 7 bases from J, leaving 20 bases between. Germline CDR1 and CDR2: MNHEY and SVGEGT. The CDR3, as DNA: TGTGCCAGCAGTTTTGACAGGCCCCTACGCAAGGAGCAGTACTTC. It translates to CASSFDRPLRKEQYF.

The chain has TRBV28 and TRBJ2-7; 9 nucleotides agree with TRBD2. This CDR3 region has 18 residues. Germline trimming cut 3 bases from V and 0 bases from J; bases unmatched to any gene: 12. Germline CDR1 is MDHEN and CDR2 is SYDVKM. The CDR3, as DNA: TGTGCCAGCAGTTTGTCTTTCCCCGAACTAGCGGGCTCCTACGAGCAGTACTTC. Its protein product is CASSLSFPELAGSYEQYF.

CDR3 sequence: CAWSGVTRETQYF. The DNA of the CDR3 is TGTGCCTGGAGTGGCGTCACGAGGGAGACCCAGTACTTC. V gene TRBV30 combines with J gene TRBJ2-5; D is uncertain. Trimming removed 1 base at V and 5 bases at J, with 11 bases between. The germline CDR1 and CDR2 sequences are GTSNPN and SVGIG (reference sequence). The CDR3 contains 13 residues.

CDR3 DNA sequence: TGTGCCAGCAGCTTGGCCGACTTTGATTATGGCTACACCTTC. Its translation: CASSLADFDYGYTF. The V gene is TRBV5-6, the J gene TRBJ1-2; D is uncertain. With 0 bases removed from V and 5 bases from J, the gap between germline ends came to 11 bases. Germline V gene lookup returns CDR1 SGHDT and CDR2 YYEEEE. The CDR3 length is 14 residues.

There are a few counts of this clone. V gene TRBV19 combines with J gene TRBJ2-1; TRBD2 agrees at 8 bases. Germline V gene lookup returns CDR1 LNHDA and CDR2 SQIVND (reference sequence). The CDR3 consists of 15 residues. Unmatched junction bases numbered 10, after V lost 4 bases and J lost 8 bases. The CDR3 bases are TGTGCCAGTAGTACCCCAAGCGGGAGCGTTGATGAGCAGTTCTTC. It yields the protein CASSTPSGSVDEQFF.

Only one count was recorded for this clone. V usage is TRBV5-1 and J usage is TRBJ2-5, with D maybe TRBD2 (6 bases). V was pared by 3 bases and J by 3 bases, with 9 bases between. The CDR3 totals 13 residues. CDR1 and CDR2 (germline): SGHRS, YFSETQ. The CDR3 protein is CASSSGLEETQYF. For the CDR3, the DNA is TGCGCCAGCAGCTCGGGACTTGAAGAGACCCAGTACTTC.

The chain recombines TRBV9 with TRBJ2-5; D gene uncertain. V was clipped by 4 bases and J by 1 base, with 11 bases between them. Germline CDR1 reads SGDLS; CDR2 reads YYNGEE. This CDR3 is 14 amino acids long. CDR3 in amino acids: CASSFQASQETQYF. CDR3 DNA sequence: TGTGCCAGCAGCTTCCAGGCCTCCCAAGAGACCCAGTACTTC.

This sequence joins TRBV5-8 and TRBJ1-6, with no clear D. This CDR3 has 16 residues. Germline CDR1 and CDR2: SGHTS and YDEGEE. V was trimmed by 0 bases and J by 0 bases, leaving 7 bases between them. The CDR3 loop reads CASSLGGSSYNSPLHF. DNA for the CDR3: TGTGCCAGCAGCTTGGGAGGGAGCTCCTATAATTCACCCCTCCACTTT.

The DNA for the CDR3 is TGTGCCAGCAGCTTGGGTCACAGGGGGGGAAATCAGCCCCAGCATTTT. Translating it yields CASSLGHRGGNQPQHF. This chain uses TRBV7-2 with TRBJ1-5, with TRBD1 matching 8 bases. Germline CDR1 reads SGHTA; CDR2 reads FQGNSA. CDR3 length: 16 amino acids. Germline trimming cut 3 bases from V and 4 bases from J; bases unmatched to any gene: 8.

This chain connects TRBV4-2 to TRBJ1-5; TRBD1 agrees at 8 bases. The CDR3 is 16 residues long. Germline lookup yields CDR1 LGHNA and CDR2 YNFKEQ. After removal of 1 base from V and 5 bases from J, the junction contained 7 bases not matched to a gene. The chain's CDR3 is CASSQVWTGKDQPQHF. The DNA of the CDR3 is TGTGCCAGCAGCCAAGTATGGACAGGGAAGGATCAGCCCCAGCATTTT.

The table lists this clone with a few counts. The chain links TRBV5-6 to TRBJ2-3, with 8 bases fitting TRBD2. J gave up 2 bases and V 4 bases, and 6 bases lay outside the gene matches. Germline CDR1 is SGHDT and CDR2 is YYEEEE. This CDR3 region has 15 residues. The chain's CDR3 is CASSHSGSYTDTQYF. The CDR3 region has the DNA TGTGCCAGCAGCCACAGCGGGAGCTACACAGATACGCAGTATTTT.

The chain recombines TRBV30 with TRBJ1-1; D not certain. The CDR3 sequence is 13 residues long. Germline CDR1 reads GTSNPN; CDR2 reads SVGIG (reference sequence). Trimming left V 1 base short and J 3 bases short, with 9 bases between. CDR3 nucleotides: TGTGCCTGGAGTGGGCGGGATGACACTGAAGCTTTCTTT. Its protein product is CAWSGRDDTEAFF.

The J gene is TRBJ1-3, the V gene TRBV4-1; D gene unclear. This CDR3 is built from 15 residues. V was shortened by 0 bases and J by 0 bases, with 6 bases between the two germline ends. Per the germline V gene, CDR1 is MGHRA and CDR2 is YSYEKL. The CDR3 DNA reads TGCGCCAGCAGCCAAGATGCGAGCTCTGGAAACACCATATATTTT. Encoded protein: CASSQDASSGNTIYF.

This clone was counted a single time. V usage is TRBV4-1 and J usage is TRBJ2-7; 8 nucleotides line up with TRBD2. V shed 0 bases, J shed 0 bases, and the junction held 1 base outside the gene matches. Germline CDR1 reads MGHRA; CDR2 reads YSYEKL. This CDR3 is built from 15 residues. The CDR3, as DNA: TGCGCCAGCAGCCAAGAGCGGGAGGCCTCCTACGAGCAGTACTTC. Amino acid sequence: CASSQEREASYEQYF.

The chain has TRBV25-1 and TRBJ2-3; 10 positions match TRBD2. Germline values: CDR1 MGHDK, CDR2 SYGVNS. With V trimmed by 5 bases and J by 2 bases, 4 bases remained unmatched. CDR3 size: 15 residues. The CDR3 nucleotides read TGTGCCAGCAGTCCTAGCGGGGGACCCACAGATACGCAGTATTTT. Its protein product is CASSPSGGPTDTQYF.

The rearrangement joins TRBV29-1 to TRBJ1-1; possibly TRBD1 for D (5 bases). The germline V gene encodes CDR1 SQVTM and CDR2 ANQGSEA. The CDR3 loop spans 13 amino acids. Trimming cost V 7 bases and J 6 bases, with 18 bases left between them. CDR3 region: CSASTALSSEAFF. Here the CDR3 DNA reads TGCAGCGCTTCGACAGCACTCTCCTCTGAAGCTTTCTTT.

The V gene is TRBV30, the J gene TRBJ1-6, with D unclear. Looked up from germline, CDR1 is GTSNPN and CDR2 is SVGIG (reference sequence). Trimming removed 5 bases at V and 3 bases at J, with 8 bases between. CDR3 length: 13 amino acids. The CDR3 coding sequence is TGTGCCTGGGTTCGTTTCTATAATTCACCCCTCCACTTT. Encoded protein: CAWVRFYNSPLHF.